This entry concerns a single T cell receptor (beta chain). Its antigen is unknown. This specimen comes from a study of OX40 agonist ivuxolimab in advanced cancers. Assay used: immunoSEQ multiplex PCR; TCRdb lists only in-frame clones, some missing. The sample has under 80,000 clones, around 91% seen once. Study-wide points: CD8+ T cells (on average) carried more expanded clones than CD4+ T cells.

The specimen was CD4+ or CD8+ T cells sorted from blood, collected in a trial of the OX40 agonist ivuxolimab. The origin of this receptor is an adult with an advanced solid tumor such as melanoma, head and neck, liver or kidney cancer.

The CDR3 protein is CASSPSGGASSYNEQFF. CDR3 nucleotides: TGTGCCAGCAGCCCTAGCGGTGGGGCGAGCTCCTACAATGAGCAGTTCTTC. The V gene is TRBV7-3, the J gene TRBJ2-1; TRBD2 aligns across 7 bases. CDR1 SGHTA and CDR2 FQGTGA come from the germline V gene. This CDR3 is 17 amino acids long. Trimming at V came to 5 bases and at J to 0 bases, leaving 10 bases not matched to a gene.